These T cell receptor beta chains were read from a single sample in a study of human T cells and chemical hapten exposure. TCRdb called the RACE reads again in MiXCR, with one record for every CDR3 protein. The top ten hold 2% to 2.5% of the sample, which has roughly 200,000 distinct CDR3 sequences, approximately 26% seen once. Sequencing was performed on whole blood, taken in connection with sensitization to the hapten diphenylcyclopropenone (DPC). The receptors were sampled from a middle-aged woman with alopecia areata. Some clones in this sample may be carry-over from other donors' samples. The CDR3 runs from the conserved cysteine through the conserved F or W. The order of the fields is D gene, CDR3 length, J gene, clone size, V gene, CDR3 protein, CDR3 DNA. D genes are given only for firm matches. A clone size is listed for some rows: how often the clone was seen (once, few, many), or a class if it is expanded.

>.|13|TRBJ1-1|once|TRBV6-5
CASRELGNTEAFF
TGTGCCAGCAGAGAGTTGGGGAACACTGAAGCTTTCTTT
>.|11|TRBJ1-1|.|TRBV7-2
CASSVGAEAFF
TGTGCCAGCAGTGTGGGGGCTGAAGCTTTCTTT
>.|14|TRBJ1-5|.|TRBV20-1
CSARGWGGIQPQHF
TGCAGTGCTAGAGGGTGGGGAGGGATACAGCCCCAGCATTTT
>.|16|TRBJ2-7|.|TRBV4-3
CASSQRYGDPTYEQYF
TGCGCCAGCAGCCAACGGTACGGAGACCCGACCTACGAGCAGTACTTC
>.|14|TRBJ1-2|.|TRBV7-2
CASSYTRPSYGYTF
TGTGCCAGCAGTTATACCAGGCCTAGCTATGGCTACACCTTC
>.|14|TRBJ1-2|few|TRBV12-3/TRBV12-4
CASSALQALYGYTF
TGTGCCAGCAGTGCCCTCCAAGCTTTATATGGCTACACCTTC
>.|13|TRBJ2-1|few|TRBV6-2/TRBV6-3
CASHPPVGNEQFF
TGTGCCAGCCATCCCCCGGTAGGCAATGAGCAGTTCTTC
>.|16|TRBJ2-3|once|TRBV9
CASSAWGQGIWDTQYF
TGTGCCAGCAGCGCATGGGGTCAAGGGATTTGGGATACGCAGTATTTT
>.|16|TRBJ2-3|.|TRBV6-2/TRBV6-3
CASSARPISSTDTQYF
TGTGCCAGCAGTGCCCGTCCTATTTCTAGCACAGATACGCAGTATTTT
>.|13|TRBJ2-1|.|TRBV30
CAWSGASVNEQFF
TGTGCCTGGTCAGGGGCCTCCGTGAATGAGCAGTTCTTC
>.|19|TRBJ2-1|few|TRBV4-1
CASSQERLADKRSYNEQFF
TGCGCCAGCAGCCAAGAAAGGCTAGCAGATAAGCGGTCCTACAATGAGCAGTTCTTC
>TRBD2|15|TRBJ2-3|few|TRBV12-3/TRBV12-4
CASREPSGSTDTQYF
TGTGCCAGCAGGGAGCCTAGCGGGAGCACAGATACGCAGTATTTT
>TRBD1|16|TRBJ1-1|few|TRBV12-3/TRBV12-4
CASSFGPRQGGTEAFF
TGTGCCAGCAGTTTCGGCCCCCGACAGGGGGGCACTGAAGCTTTCTTT
>TRBD2|14|TRBJ2-5|.|TRBV20-1
CSASSPSGGETQYF
TGCAGTGCTAGTTCTCCTAGCGGTGGGGAGACCCAGTACTTC
>.|15|TRBJ1-1|few|TRBV18
CASSPQVQGNTEAFF
TGTGCCAGCTCACCACAGGTCCAAGGGAACACTGAAGCTTTCTTT
>.|15|TRBJ2-4|once|TRBV28
CASSSLTLAKNIQYF
TGTGCCAGCAGCTCCCTAACCCTAGCCAAAAACATTCAGTACTTC
>.|17|TRBJ2-5|.|TRBV12-3/TRBV12-4
CASSLYRGLRAQETQYF
TGTGCCAGCAGTTTATACCGGGGGCTCCGGGCCCAAGAGACCCAGTACTTC
>.|14|TRBJ1-5|.|TRBV6-1
CASSPQGTRQPQHF
TGTGCCAGCAGTCCCCAGGGAACTCGACAGCCCCAGCATTTT
>.|15|TRBJ2-4|.|TRBV12-3/TRBV12-4
CASSFRAQAKNIQYF
TGTGCCAGCAGTTTTAGGGCTCAAGCCAAAAACATTCAGTACTTC
>.|15|TRBJ1-2|few|TRBV9
CASSTPYGGLYGYTF
TGTGCCAGCAGCACCCCTTATGGGGGGCTTTATGGCTACACCTTC
>.|14|TRBJ2-1|.|TRBV7-2
CASSSPASYNEQFF
TGTGCCAGCAGCTCACCGGCCTCCTACAATGAGCAGTTCTTC
>.|14|TRBJ2-3|.|TRBV28
CASIPQALRDTQYF
TGTGCCAGCATCCCCCAGGCCCTACGTGATACGCAGTATTTT
>.|13|TRBJ2-7|.|TRBV6-5
CASSPGIRDEQYF
TGTGCCAGTTCTCCGGGAATTCGGGACGAGCAGTACTTC
>TRBD2|16|TRBJ2-1|few|TRBV7-2
CASSSTPLAGGGEQFF
TGTGCCAGCAGCTCCACACCTTTAGCGGGAGGAGGAGAGCAGTTCTTC
>TRBD1|14|TRBJ1-5|.|TRBV5-1
CASSTGTGGQPQHF
TGCGCCAGCAGCACCGGGACAGGGGGTCAGCCCCAGCATTTT
>.|12|TRBJ1-1|.|TRBV10-3
CAIRKLGTEAFF
TGTGCCATCAGGAAACTGGGCACTGAAGCTTTCTTT
>.|14|TRBJ2-4|.|TRBV21-1
CAPSRRLAKNIQYF
TGTGCCCCTAGCAGACGGCTAGCCAAAAACATTCAGTACTTC
>TRBD1|14|TRBJ2-4|.|TRBV29-1
CSVEAGQAGDIQYF
TGCAGCGTTGAAGCGGGACAGGCGGGTGACATTCAGTACTTC
>.|11|TRBJ1-1|few|TRBV6-5
CASRGDTEAFF
TGTGCCAGCAGGGGGGACACTGAAGCTTTCTTT